These 27 T cell receptor beta chains share one sample of origin, sequenced in a study of shared clonotypes between healthy human individuals. Sequenced by immunoSEQ multiplex PCR; TCRdb stores in-frame clones only, minus some. The data show about 1 million clones, with about 80% seen just once and roughly 1.4% held by the top ten. Sequences were obtained from memory CD4+ T cells sorted from blood. Documented subset: CD45RA-negative fraction. These receptors came from a man aged 18 to 30 in good health.

The chain employs TRBV2 and TRBJ2-1, with TRBD1 identical over 7 bases. The germline V gene has CDR1 SNHLY and CDR2 FYNNEI. The CDR3 length is 16 residues. Germline trimming cut 4 bases from V and 12 bases from J; bases unmatched to any gene: 18. The CDR3 nucleotides are TGTGCCAGCAGTGTCGCCGTATCCCCTTTGACAGGGTGGCAGTTCTTC. Translation: CASSVAVSPLTGWQFF.

The chain couples TRBV6-5 to TRBJ1-2; 8 nucleotides align to TRBD1. This CDR3 is built from 15 residues. Trimming removed 3 bases from V and 7 bases from J; junction bases left unmatched: 10. The germline gives CDR1 MNHEY, CDR2 SVGAGI. CDR3 coding DNA: TGTGCCAGCAGTTATTCATGGACAGGGCAGGCTGGCTACACCTTC. Its protein product is CASSYSWTGQAGYTF.

The V call is TRBV9, the J call TRBJ2-5, with D tentatively TRBD2 (7 bases). This CDR3 comprises 17 residues. Germline CDR1 SGDLS, CDR2 YYNGEE. Between the trimmed V and J ends, which lost 0 bases and 5 bases, there was a span of 20 bases. The CDR3 coding sequence is TGTGCCAGCAGCGTAGGGGTGGGCGGGGGCGCCTTGGAGACCCAGTACTTC. Translation gives CASSVGVGGGALETQYF.

This clone was observed a few times. In the same sample, other DNA sequences code for this CDR3. The chain carries TRBV30 and TRBJ1-3; D gene unclear. Germline V CDR1 and CDR2: GTSNPN, SVGIG (reference sequence). The CDR3 is 15 residues long. V was pared by 0 bases and J by 0 bases, with 9 bases between. CDR3 in amino acids: CAWSVSGRSGNTIYF. The DNA of the CDR3 is TGTGCCTGGAGTGTTAGCGGCCGCTCTGGAAACACCATATATTTT.

On this clone: Other DNA sequences in the sample encode the same CDR3. The chain joins TRBV18 to TRBJ1-1; 8 bases are shared with TRBD1. The germline V gene encodes CDR1 KGHSH and CDR2 LQKENI. This CDR3 is built from 16 residues. V gave up 3 bases and J gave up 0 bases; unmatched junction bases: 6. CDR3 residues: CASSPSGQGMNTEAFF. CDR3 nucleotides: TGTGCCAGCTCACCCTCCGGACAGGGCATGAACACTGAAGCTTTCTTT.

The chain combines TRBV10-3 with TRBJ2-3; a possible D gene is TRBD2 (5 bases). The V gene lost 2 bases and the J gene lost 0 bases, with 12 bases spanning the gap. The CDR3 loop spans 16 amino acids. Germline CDR1 and CDR2: ENHRY and SYGVKD. The CDR3 region is CAISEGRAGSTDTQYF. CDR3 bases: TGTGCCATCAGTGAGGGGCGGGCGGGTAGCACAGATACGCAGTATTTT.

J is TRBJ2-5 and V is TRBV7-9; TRBD1 matches at 7 bases. There are 15 residues in the CDR3. V trimming: 6 bases; J trimming: 1 base; junction bases outside the gene matches: 8. Germline V gene data show CDR1 as SEHNR and CDR2 as FQNEAQ (reference sequence). The CDR3, as DNA: TGTGCCAGCAGTTCCGGGACAGCCCGCCAAGAGACCCAGTACTTC. Translated, it gives CASSSGTARQETQYF. The full variable domain, in which reference TRBV7-9 and TRBJ2-5 provide the parts outside the CDR3, is DTGVSQNPRHKITKRGQNVTFRCDPISEHNRLYWYRQTLGQGPEFLTYFQNEAQLEKSRLLSDRFSAERPKGSFSTLEIQRTEQGDSAMYLCASSSGTARQETQYFGPGTRLLVL.

V and J are TRBV7-2 and TRBJ2-3; 7 nucleotides line up with TRBD2. J lost 2 bases, V lost 4 bases, and 9 bases had no gene match. CDR1 is SGHTA, CDR2 FQGNSA, per germline. The CDR3 is 16 amino acids. This chain's CDR3 is CASSSKGGSLTDTQYF. The CDR3 nucleotides are TGTGCCAGCAGCTCCAAGGGAGGGTCCCTCACAGATACGCAGTATTTT.

The chain combines TRBV11-3 with TRBJ2-5; 10 bases are shared with TRBD1. V was clipped by 4 bases and J by 5 bases; unmatched bases: 7. Germline V lookup: CDR1 SGHNT, CDR2 YENEEA. This CDR3 spans 15 amino acids. The CDR3 sequence is CASSSGTGVRETQYF. The CDR3 bases are TGTGCCAGCAGCTCCGGGACAGGGGTGAGGGAGACCCAGTACTTC.

The rearrangement uses TRBV19 and TRBJ1-2; possibly TRBD1 for D (5 bases). The germline V gene has CDR1 LNHDA and CDR2 SQIVND (reference sequence). V lost 8 bases and J 5 bases, leaving 18 bases between the germline ends. This CDR3 region has 14 residues. The CDR3 region has the DNA TGTGCCAGTGGGGCGACCGGGGGAACTTATGGCTACACCTTC. Amino acid sequence: CASGATGGTYGYTF.

This clone was counted between two and nine times. The rearrangement links TRBV4-2 to TRBJ2-3; 9 nucleotides align to TRBD1. J gave up 4 bases and V 0 bases, and 2 bases lay outside the gene matches. The germline V gene has CDR1 LGHNA and CDR2 YNFKEQ. The CDR3 is 15 amino acids. CDR3 coding DNA: TGTGCCAGCAGCCAAGACCGGACAGGGGCAGATACGCAGTATTTT. As protein: CASSQDRTGADTQYF.

The chain has TRBV29-1 and TRBJ2-5, with 10 bases identical to TRBD1. Germline V gene lookup returns CDR1 SQVTM and CDR2 ANQGSEA. This CDR3 has 12 residues. The V and J ends lost 6 bases and 5 bases, in that order; junction bases with no gene match: 3. CDR3 loop: CSVGTGAETQYF. CDR3 sequence (DNA): TGCAGCGTCGGGACAGGGGCCGAGACCCAGTACTTC.

This chain links TRBV29-1 with TRBJ2-3; perhaps D is TRBD1 or TRBD2 (6 bases each). The CDR3 is made up of 17 amino acids. The germline CDR1 and CDR2 sequences are SQVTM and ANQGSEA. Trimming took off 0 bases at V and 7 bases at J, with 23 bases between the two ends. The DNA for the CDR3 is TGCAGCGTTGAAGATGCCCGGAGAGGGGGGAATTGGAATACGCAGTATTTT. The encoded protein is CSVEDARRGGNWNTQYF.

The gene calls are TRBV19 and TRBJ2-1; possibly TRBD1 for D (5 bases). Trimming removed 5 bases from V and 0 bases from J, with 11 bases in between. The CDR3 has 15 amino acids. Germline V gene sequence: CDR1 LNHDA, CDR2 SQIVND (reference sequence). The CDR3 DNA reads TGTGCCAGTAGTTTCGACAGCAGCTCCTACAATGAGCAGTTCTTC. This gives the protein CASSFDSSSYNEQFF.

This clone was counted only a few times. Other DNA sequences in this sample translate to the same CDR3. The chain uses TRBV5-1 and TRBJ2-3; D not resolved. Trimming took off 3 bases at V and 0 bases at J, with 8 bases between the two ends. The CDR3 extends over 14 amino acids. Germline-derived CDR1 and CDR2 are SGHRS and YFSETQ. In nucleotides, the CDR3 is TGCGCCAGCAGCTGGAAGGACAGCACAGATACGCAGTATTTT. This gives the protein CASSWKDSTDTQYF.

The rearrangement links TRBV10-3 to TRBJ1-5, with 10 positions matching TRBD1. With 1 base clipped from V and 6 bases from J, the junction kept 3 bases outside the gene matches. CDR3 length: 15 amino acids. Per the germline V gene, CDR1 is ENHRY and CDR2 is SYGVKD. CDR3 amino acids: CAISEWTGGSQPQHF. The CDR3 DNA sequence: TGTGCCATCAGTGAGTGGACAGGGGGAAGTCAGCCCCAGCATTTT.

This sequence joins TRBV29-1 and TRBJ2-3; 9 nucleotides match TRBD2. CDR3 size: 13 residues. Per the germline V gene, CDR1 is SQVTM and CDR2 is ANQGSEA. The trim removed 4 bases at V and 3 bases at J, leaving 2 bases unmatched. The CDR3 spells CSVGAGGTDTQYF. Here the CDR3 DNA reads TGCAGCGTTGGAGCGGGGGGTACAGATACGCAGTATTTT.

This clone was observed a few times. The chain recombines TRBV4-1 with TRBJ2-7; 7 bases agree with TRBD1. Germline lookup yields CDR1 MGHRA and CDR2 YSYEKL. The CDR3 runs to 16 residues. The V gene end was trimmed by 1 base and the J gene end by 2 bases; junction bases not matched to a gene: 8. The DNA for the CDR3 is TGCGCCAGCAGCCAAGGTTCGGCGGACAGGCCCTACGAGCAGTACTTC. It is translated as CASSQGSADRPYEQYF.

The V and J genes are TRBV15 and TRBJ1-3; D ambiguous. The V and J ends lost 0 bases and 0 bases respectively, with 6 bases between them. The CDR3 totals 15 residues. The V gene's germline CDR1 is LNHNV and CDR2 YYDKDF (reference sequence). The CDR3 nucleotides are TGTGCCACCAGCAGAGATTTGGGCTCTGGAAACACCATATATTTT. It specifies CATSRDLGSGNTIYF.

The chain uses TRBV14 and TRBJ1-2, with D possibly TRBD1 on 6 matching bases. Trimming stripped 0 bases from V and 4 bases from J, with 9 bases between. From germline, CDR1 is SGHDN and CDR2 FVKESK. This CDR3 region has 14 residues. CDR3: CASSQDIGGYGYTF. As DNA, the CDR3 is TGTGCCAGCAGCCAAGATATAGGGGGCTATGGCTACACCTTC.

The rearrangement links TRBV5-1 to TRBJ1-3, with D unresolved. The CDR3 length is 19 residues. The ends were cut back, 3 bases at V and 0 bases at J, with 22 bases in the middle. CDR1 and CDR2 (germline): SGHRS, YFSETQ. The CDR3 DNA sequence: TGCGCCAGCAGCTCCCACAATAGCATGGGCGGCGACTCTGGAAACACCATATATTTT. Residues: CASSSHNSMGGDSGNTIYF.

Only one count was recorded for this clone. V and J are TRBV25-1 and TRBJ2-3; 8 bases map to TRBD1. The J segment lost 10 bases and the V segment lost 3 bases, leaving 6 bases of the junction unmatched. The CDR3 sequence is 13 residues long. In germline, CDR1 is MGHDK, CDR2 SYGVNS. The CDR3 region is CASSDRTGRPQYF. The CDR3 coding sequence is TGTGCCAGCAGTGATCGGACAGGGCGTCCGCAGTATTTT.

This clone has only one observation. J is TRBJ2-7 and V is TRBV30; D is perhaps TRBD2 (6 bases). This CDR3 comprises 14 residues. Trimming stripped 8 bases from V and 3 bases from J, with 20 bases between. Germline loops: CDR1 GTSNPN, CDR2 SVGIG (reference sequence). CDR3 loop: CAGLGYGGSYEQYF. The CDR3 DNA reads TGTGCCGGTTTGGGGTATGGGGGGAGCTACGAGCAGTACTTC.

This chain joins TRBV6-1 and TRBJ2-7; the match to TRBD2 covers 10 bases. V was pared by 4 bases and J by 2 bases, with 5 bases of the junction left unmatched. This CDR3 contains 15 residues. The germline V gene encodes CDR1 MNHNS and CDR2 SASEGT. In nucleotides, the CDR3 is TGTGCCAGCAGTGCTCAGCGGGAGGGACCCTACGAGCAGTACTTC. It codes for CASSAQREGPYEQYF.

This chain uses TRBV11-3 with TRBJ2-2; no clear D. CDR3 length equals 13 residues. Germline assignment: CDR1 SGHNT and CDR2 YENEEA. V lost 5 bases, J lost 1 base, and 5 bases lay in between. CDR3 sequence reads: CASSQVNTGELFF. The CDR3 DNA reads TGTGCCAGCAGCCAGGTGAACACCGGGGAGCTGTTTTTT.

This clone showed up just a few times. The chain uses TRBV19 and TRBJ2-7; 8 bases are a match to TRBD2. Trimming at V came to 5 bases and at J to 3 bases, leaving 9 bases not matched to a gene. The CDR3 is 15 amino acids. Germline V gene data show CDR1 as LNHDA and CDR2 as SQIVND (reference sequence). The CDR3 nucleotides are TGTGCCAGTAGTGCAACTAGCGGAGGATACTACGAGCAGTACTTC. Translation: CASSATSGGYYEQYF. Full variable domain (missing parts from reference TRBV19 and TRBJ2-7): DGGITQSPKYLFRKEGQNVTLSCEQNLNHDAMYWYRQDPGQGLRLIYYSQIVNDFQKGDIAEGYSVSREKKESFPLTVTSAQKNPTAFYLCASSATSGGYYEQYFGPGTRLTVT.

The gene calls are TRBV5-6 and TRBJ1-6; D is possibly TRBD1 (5 bases). CDR3 length equals 14 residues. Germline V gene lookup returns CDR1 SGHDT and CDR2 YYEEEE. V was pared by 2 bases and J by 7 bases, with 10 bases between. This chain's CDR3 is CASSFRRVNSPLHF. In nucleotides, the CDR3 is TGTGCCAGCAGCTTTCGCAGGGTCAATTCACCCCTCCACTTT.